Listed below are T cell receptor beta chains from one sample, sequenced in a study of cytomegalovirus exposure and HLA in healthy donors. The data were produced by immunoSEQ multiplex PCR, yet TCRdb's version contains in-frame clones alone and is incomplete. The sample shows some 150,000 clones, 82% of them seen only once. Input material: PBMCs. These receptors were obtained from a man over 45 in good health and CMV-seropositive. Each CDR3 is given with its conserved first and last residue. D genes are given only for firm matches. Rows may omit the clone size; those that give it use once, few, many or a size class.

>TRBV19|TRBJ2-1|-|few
TGTGCCAGTAGTATAGGAGGGTCCACCTACAATGAGCAGTTCTTC
CASSIGGSTYNEQFF
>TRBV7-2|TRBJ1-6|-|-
TGTGCCAGCAGCCCCCCCGGGACAAGTTATTCACCCCTCCACTTT
CASSPPGTSYSPLHF
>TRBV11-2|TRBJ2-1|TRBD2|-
TGTGCCAGCAGCTTCCCGGGACTAGCGAGGGGCGATGAGCAGTTCTTC
CASSFPGLARGDEQFF
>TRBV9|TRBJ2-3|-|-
TGTGCCAGCGCCTCGAGGGGGGGGCCAGTAGATACGCAGTATTTT
CASASRGGPVDTQYF
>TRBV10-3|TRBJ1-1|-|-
TGTGCCATCAGTCGACAAACGAGCACTGAAGCTTTCTTT
CAISRQTSTEAFF
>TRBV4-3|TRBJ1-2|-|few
TGCGCCAGCAGCCAACAGGTTCGCTATGGCTACACCTTC
CASSQQVRYGYTF
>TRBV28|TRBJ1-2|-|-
TGTGCCAGCACTGACAATTACAGGAACTATGGCTACACCTTC
CASTDNYRNYGYTF
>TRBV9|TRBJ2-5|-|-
TGTGCCAGCAGCGTGGGGACATTGGTCCAAGAGACCCAGTACTTC
CASSVGTLVQETQYF
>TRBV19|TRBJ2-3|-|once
TGTGCCAGTAGTGCACGACAGCATTTATCTAGCACAGATACGCAGTATTTT
CASSARQHLSSTDTQYF
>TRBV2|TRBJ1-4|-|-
TGTGCCAGCAGGGCTGACGGGGGGAATGAAAAACTGTTTTTT
CASRADGGNEKLFF
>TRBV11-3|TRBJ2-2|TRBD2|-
TGTGCCAGCAGCTCCGGGACTAGCGGGAGGGCCACCACCGGGGAGCTGTTTTTT
CASSSGTSGRATTGELFF
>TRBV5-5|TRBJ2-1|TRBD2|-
TGTGCCAGCAGCTTCCGACTAGCGGGAGGGCCAATGGGAAATGAGCAGTTCTTC
CASSFRLAGGPMGNEQFF
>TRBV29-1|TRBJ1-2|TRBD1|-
TGCAGCGCATCGGACAGGGACCCATATGGCTACACCTTC
CSASDRDPYGYTF
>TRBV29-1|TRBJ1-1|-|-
TGCAGCGTCCTAGGAGGGATATTGAACACTGAAGCTTTCTTT
CSVLGGILNTEAFF
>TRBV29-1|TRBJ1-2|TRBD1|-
TGCAGCGTTGGGGCAGGGGGAGTTGGCTACACCTTC
CSVGAGGVGYTF
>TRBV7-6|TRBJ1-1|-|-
TGTGCCAGCAGCTTAGCTTCCCGGAACACTGAAGCTTTCTTT
CASSLASRNTEAFF
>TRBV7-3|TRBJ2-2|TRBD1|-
TGTGCCAGCAGCTTAGCCGGGACAGGGGGCACCGGGGAGCTGTTTTTT
CASSLAGTGGTGELFF
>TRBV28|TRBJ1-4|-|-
TGTGCCAGCAGTTTGTTCCGCGATGAGACAGATGATGAAAAACTGTTTTTT
CASSLFRDETDDEKLFF
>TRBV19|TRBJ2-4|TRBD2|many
TGTGCCAGTAGTATAGACGGCGGGAGAAATGTTCAGTACTTC
CASSIDGGRNVQYF
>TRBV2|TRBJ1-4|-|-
TGTGCCAGCAGTCCACGGACATACGCAACTAATGAAAAACTGTTTTTT
CASSPRTYATNEKLFF
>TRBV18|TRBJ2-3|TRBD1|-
TGTGCCAGCTCACCAAACGGACAGGGGGAAGATACGCAGTATTTT
CASSPNGQGEDTQYF
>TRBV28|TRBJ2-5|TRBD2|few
TGTGCCAGCGCCAGCGGGAGCGGGGAGACCCAGTACTTC
CASASGSGETQYF
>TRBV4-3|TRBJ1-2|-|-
TGCGCCAGCAGCCAAGAGTACGGACTAAACTATGGCTACACCTTC
CASSQEYGLNYGYTF
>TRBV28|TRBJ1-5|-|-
TGTGCCAGCAGTTTACCCCCCATCATTATACGGGGCAATCAGCCCCAGCATTTT
CASSLPPIIIRGNQPQHF
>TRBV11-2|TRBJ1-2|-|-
TGTGCCAGCAGCTTAGGTTCGGGGAATGGCTACACCTTC
CASSLGSGNGYTF
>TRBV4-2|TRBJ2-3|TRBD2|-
TGTGCCAGCAGCCCGCTAGCGGGGGGACTAATTAGCACAGATACGCAGTATTTT
CASSPLAGGLISTDTQYF
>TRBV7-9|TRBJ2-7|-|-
TGTGCCAGCAGCTCCCAGACAGGATCCGAGCAGTACTTC
CASSSQTGSEQYF
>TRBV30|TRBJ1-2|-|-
TGTGCCTGGAGTAAAGGGATAGGTGCGGGTGGCTACACCTTC
CAWSKGIGAGGYTF
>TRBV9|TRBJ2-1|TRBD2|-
TGTGCCAGCAGCGTAGATCCGGGGGGAGTTACCAATGAGCAGTTCTTC
CASSVDPGGVTNEQFF
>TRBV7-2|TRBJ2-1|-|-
TGTGCCAGCAGCTTGCTAGTCCTATACAATGAGCAGTTCTTC
CASSLLVLYNEQFF
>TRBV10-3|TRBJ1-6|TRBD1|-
TGTGCCATCAGTGACCGGACGGACAGGGCAGTGGGTAATTCACCCCTCCACTTT
CAISDRTDRAVGNSPLHF
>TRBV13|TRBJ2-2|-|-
TGTGCCAGCAGCCAAACCGGGGAGCTGTTTTTT
CASSQTGELFF
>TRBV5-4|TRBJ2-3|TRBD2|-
TGTGCCAGCAGCTGGACAATAACTAGCGGGATCACAGATACGCAGTATTTT
CASSWTITSGITDTQYF
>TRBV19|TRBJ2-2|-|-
TGTGCCAGTAGTATGGAGAGATTAAACACCGGGGAGCTGTTTTTT
CASSMERLNTGELFF
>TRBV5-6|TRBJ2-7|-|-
TGTGCCAGCAGCTTGGGACAGAGCTCCTACGAGCAGTACTTC
CASSLGQSSYEQYF
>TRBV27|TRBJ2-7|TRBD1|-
TGTGCCAGCAGTTTATCAGGGGGCGCATCCTACGAGCAGTACTTC
CASSLSGGASYEQYF
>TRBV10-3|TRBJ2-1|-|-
TGTGCCACAAAGGACATGGATATAGTGCCGGCCGGTGAGCAGTTCTTC
CATKDMDIVPAGEQFF
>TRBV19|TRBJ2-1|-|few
TGTGCCAGTACACAAGACGAGGGAATTTACAATGAGCAGTTCTTC
CASTQDEGIYNEQFF
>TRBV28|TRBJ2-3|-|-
TGTGCCAGCAGTTTACGGGGAGAGGGCACAGATACGCAGTATTTT
CASSLRGEGTDTQYF
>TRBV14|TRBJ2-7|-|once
TGTGCCAGCAGCCAACTTAAGGGAGCCTACGAGCAGTACTTC
CASSQLKGAYEQYF
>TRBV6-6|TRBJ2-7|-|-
TGTGCCAGCAGTTATGGTGGCAGAACCTACGAGCAGTACTTC
CASSYGGRTYEQYF
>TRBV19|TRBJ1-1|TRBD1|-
TGTGCCAGTAGTCATCCGGGACAGAAAGCTTTCTTT
CASSHPGQKAFF
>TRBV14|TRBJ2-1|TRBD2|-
TGTGCCAGCAGTCGGGGACTAGAAGATGAGCAGTTCTTC
CASSRGLEDEQFF
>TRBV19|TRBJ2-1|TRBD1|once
TGTGCCAGTAGTATGGAACAGGGGGTGGGTGAGCAGTTCTTC
CASSMEQGVGEQFF
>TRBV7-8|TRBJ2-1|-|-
TGTGCCAGCAGCCAACTACAGGGTTCCGAGCAGTTCTTC
CASSQLQGSEQFF
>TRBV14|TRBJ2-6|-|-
TGTGCCAGCAGCCAAGGTAGCTCTGGGGCCAACGTCCTGACTTTC
CASSQGSSGANVLTF
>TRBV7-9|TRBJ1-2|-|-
TGTTCCAGCAGGCGGGCGGGGTCTGCTAACTATGGCTACACCTTC
CSSRRAGSANYGYTF
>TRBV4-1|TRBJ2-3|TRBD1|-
TGCGCCAGCAGCCAAGATCCCCGGGACAGGTCAAGGGATACGCAGTATTTT
CASSQDPRDRSRDTQYF
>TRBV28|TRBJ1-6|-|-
TGTGCCAGCAGCCCCCCCGGGATGGGGTCACCCCTCCACTTT
CASSPPGMGSPLHF
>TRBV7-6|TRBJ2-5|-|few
TGTGCCAGCAGCTTAGGATCCATCGGAGAGACCCAGTACTTC
CASSLGSIGETQYF
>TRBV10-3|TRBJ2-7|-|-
TGTGCCATAAGCGGCAAGATCCCCTACGAGCAGTACTTC
CAISGKIPYEQYF
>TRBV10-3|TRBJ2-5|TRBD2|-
TGTGCCAGCCTGGCCGGGACTAGCGGAGAGACCCAGTACTTC
CASLAGTSGETQYF
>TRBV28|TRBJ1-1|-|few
TGTGCCAGCCCCCCTATACGGGGTAACACTGAAGCTTTCTTT
CASPPIRGNTEAFF
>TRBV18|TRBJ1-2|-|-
TGTGCCAGCTCATCGAAAAGGGGCAGAGCTAACTATGGCTACACCTTC
CASSSKRGRANYGYTF
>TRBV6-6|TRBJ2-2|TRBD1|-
TGTGCCAGCACGGAACAGGGGCCCGACACCGGGGAGCTGTTTTTT
CASTEQGPDTGELFF